This T cell receptor (beta chain) derives from a study of technical replicates of blood from a few donors. This CDR3 is built from 14 residues. Unmatched junction bases numbered 6, after V lost 1 base and J lost 6 bases. Germline CDR1 is GTSNPN and CDR2 is SVGIG (reference sequence). Here immunoSEQ multiplex PCR was the method, and the copy in TCRdb shows in-frame clones only, minus some. The sample contains tens of thousands of clones, roughly 92% of which appear only once. V gene TRBV30 combines with J gene TRBJ2-1; 7 nucleotides align to TRBD2. This sequence was found in a human donor in good health. Sequences were obtained from T cells isolated from PBMCs. The CDR3 sequence is CAWSARESINEQFF. For the CDR3, the DNA is TGTGCCTGGAGTGCGCGGGAGTCGATCAATGAGCAGTTCTTC.